The 7 T cell receptor beta chains below come from one sample, sequenced in a study of T cells in localized non-small cell lung cancer. The table came from immunoSEQ multiplex PCR; TCRdb's copy has only in-frame clones and leaves some out. Of a few thousand clones in the sample, approximately 25% were seen once. This sample comprised lung tumor tissue, obtained before any cancer treatment. Receptors originate from an older female donor with stage III lung adenocarcinoma.

The chain has TRBV5-1 and TRBJ1-2; TRBD1 aligns across 7 bases. Germline V gene sequence: CDR1 SGHRS, CDR2 YFSETQ. Trimming cost V 4 bases and J 8 bases; bases outside gene matches: 11. The CDR3 covers 14 residues. CDR3 loop: CASSLQGEAGGYTF. CDR3 bases: TGCGCCAGCAGCCTTCAGGGGGAAGCGGGAGGCTACACCTTC.

This clone has a handful of counts. An end of the junction does not agree with germline; a read error may underlie this. The V and J genes are TRBV11-3 and TRBJ2-7; 7 nucleotides align to TRBD2. Germline-derived CDR1 and CDR2 are SGHNT and YENEEA. CDR3 length equals 15 residues. As DNA, the CDR3 is TGTGCCAGCAGCCTCGGGGGAGGGGAATCCTACGCGCAGTACTTC. Its translation: CASSLGGGESYAQYF.

Only a few counts were recorded for this clone. The chain employs TRBV2 and TRBJ1-2; D is unclear. CDR1 and CDR2 (germline): SNHLY, FYNNEI. The V end lost 7 bases, the J end lost 2 bases, and 11 bases lay between the germline ends. The CDR3 has 13 residues. This CDR3 is CASKPGLNYGYTF. DNA for the CDR3: TGTGCCAGCAAACCCGGTTTAAACTATGGCTACACCTTC. Supplemented by reference TRBV2 and TRBJ1-2, the full variable domain reads EPEVTQTPSHQVTQMGQEVILRCVPISNHLYFYWYRQILGQKVEFLVSFYNNEISEKSEIFDDQFSVERPDGSNFTLKIRSTKLEDSAMYFCASKPGLNYGYTFGSGTRLTVV.

The chain links TRBV19 to TRBJ2-1; TRBD1 might be the D (5 bases). The germline V and J ends were trimmed by 1 base and 5 bases, with 9 bases remaining between them. Germline V lookup: CDR1 LNHDA, CDR2 SQIVND (reference sequence). There are 14 residues in the CDR3. The CDR3 nucleotides read TGTGCCAGTAGTATAGGTCCAGGGAACAATGAGCAGTTCTTC. Translated, it gives CASSIGPGNNEQFF.

The chain couples TRBV19 to TRBJ2-6; TRBD1 agrees at 8 bases. With V trimmed by 6 bases and J by 0 bases, 10 bases remained unmatched. CDR3 length equals 18 residues. Germline CDR1 and CDR2: LNHDA and SQIVND (reference sequence). CDR3 residues: CASSEDRGGYSGANVLTF. CDR3 nucleotides: TGTGCCAGTAGCGAAGACAGGGGTGGGTACTCTGGGGCCAACGTCCTGACTTTC.

This sequence joins TRBV6-7 and TRBJ2-7, with 10 bases aligning to TRBD2. TRBV6-7 counts as an open reading frame of uncertain function. Germline trimming cut 6 bases from V and 0 bases from J; bases unmatched to any gene: 5. The length of the CDR3 is 15 residues. CDR3 in amino acids: CASRGLAGASYEQYF. The DNA of the CDR3 is TGTGCCAGCAGGGGGCTAGCGGGAGCCTCCTACGAGCAGTACTTC.

By proportion, this clone is medium-sized. The CDR3 nucleotides are TGCGCCAGCAGCCCCCAGGGTAGCTCCTACGAGCAGTACTTC. Residues: CASSPQGSSYEQYF. V gene TRBV4-1 combines with J gene TRBJ2-7; possibly TRBD1 for D (5 bases). The CDR3 length is 14 residues. V dropped 4 bases and J dropped 0 bases, with 10 bases sitting between them. Per the germline V gene, CDR1 is MGHRA and CDR2 is YSYEKL.